This T cell receptor (beta chain) was found in a study of blood T cell repertoires in COVID-19. In the study overall: Both acute and convalescent COVID-19 samples were obtained from the United States, Italy and Spain.

Original processing methods: Nucleated cell number was recorded as an estimate derived from reference gene primer amplification. The table came from immunoSEQ multiplex PCR; TCRdb's copy has only in-frame clones and leaves some out. From that table come the V and J calls and clone size; the DNA was used to work out D and trimming. Of 150,000 to 200,000 clones in the sample, 80% to 95% were seen once. This TCR was recovered from a woman in her fifties or sixties with COVID-19, enrolled during active disease. Material: peripheral blood.

CDR3 amino acids: CASSPRSSYNSPLHF. The CDR3 coding sequence is TGTGCCAGCAGCCCCCGGAGCTCCTATAATTCACCCCTCCACTTT. The chain employs TRBV3-1 (or the pseudogene TRBV3-2) and TRBJ1-6; unclear D gene. CDR1 LGHDT and CDR2 YNNKEL come from the germline V gene (reference sequence). The CDR3 length is 15 residues. Trimming removed 4 bases at V and 0 bases at J, with 7 bases between.